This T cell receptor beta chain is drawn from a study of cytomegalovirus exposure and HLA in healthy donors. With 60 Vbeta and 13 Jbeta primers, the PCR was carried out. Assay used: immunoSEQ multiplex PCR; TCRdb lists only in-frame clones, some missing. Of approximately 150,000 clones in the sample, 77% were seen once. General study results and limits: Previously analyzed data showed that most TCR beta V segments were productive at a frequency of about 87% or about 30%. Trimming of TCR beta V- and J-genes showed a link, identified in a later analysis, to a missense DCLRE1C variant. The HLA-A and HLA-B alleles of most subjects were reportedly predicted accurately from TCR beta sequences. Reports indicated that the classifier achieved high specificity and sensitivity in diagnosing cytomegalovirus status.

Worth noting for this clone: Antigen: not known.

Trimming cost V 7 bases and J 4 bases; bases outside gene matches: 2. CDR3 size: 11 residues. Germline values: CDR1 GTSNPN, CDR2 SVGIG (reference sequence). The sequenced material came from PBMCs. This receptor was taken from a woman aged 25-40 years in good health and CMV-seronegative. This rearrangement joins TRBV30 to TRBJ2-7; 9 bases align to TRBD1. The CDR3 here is CASGQGYEQYF. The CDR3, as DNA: TGTGCCTCGGGACAGGGATACGAGCAGTACTTC.